This entry concerns a single T cell receptor (beta chain). In its sample, this clonotype was seen a few times. Its antigen specificity is not known. Per-base quality was not reported, and no clone a single base away is much larger than it. The sample originates from a study of identical twins (dated by TCRdb to 2016 to 2017). Regarding the research as a whole: To test whether fetal clonotypes persist, this study deep-sequenced TCR alpha and beta repertoires from monozygotic twins, from unrelated adults of various ages, and from cord blood. Replicate twin experiments were performed at different times using different library preparation protocols to rule out contamination. General study outcomes and caveats: Because the same donors could not be followed over many years, conclusions were based on cross-sectional statistical analysis. The excess sharing between twins in beta out-of-frame sequences was weaker because fewer shared sequences reduced the signal-to-noise ratio. Zero-insertion analyses could be partly confounded by invariant T cells such as MAIT and iNKT, although diverse VJ usage argued against such confounding for most clonotypes. Out-of-frame TCR alpha sequences shared between twins showed an excess of low generation-probability sequences compared with coincidental sharing between unrelated individuals. Fewer insertions were carried by abundant cord blood beta clonotypes; a weaker similar trend was observed in young adult naive repertoires, while no such trend was observed in memory repertoires. In monozygotic twins, out-of-frame TCR alpha sharing was systematically underestimated by recombination models, although the models agreed with sharing between unrelated individuals.

Germline trimming: 7 bases from V, 4 bases from J; junction bases outside gene matches: 6. Counted from cysteine to phenylalanine, this CDR3 has 16 amino acids. Here the CDR3 DNA is all that survives: 48 bases in frame from base 1. Sequences MNHEY (CDR1) and SMNVEV (CDR2) are obtained from the germline V gene (reference sequence). All donors were healthy Caucasians. The twin cohort consisted of three pairs of female monozygotic twins, all aged 18 to 29 years. RNA for TCR libraries was isolated from peripheral blood mononuclear cells. Receptor amplification or capture employed 5' RACE. Sequencing was performed on an Illumina HiSeq 2000. Template switching added a universal primer binding site, and the final cDNA carried a unique molecular identifier that allowed TCR cDNA molecules to be counted accurately. Specific primers in the conserved constant-segment region were used to synthesize first-strand cDNA for TCR alpha and beta chains. To control for contamination, every cDNA library was double barcoded, receiving both a SMART-Mk sample barcode and Illumina barcodes. TruSeq adapter sequences and Illumina sample barcodes were added in two successive PCR steps. The Illumina HiSeq platform was used with custom primers to sequence TCR alpha and beta cDNA libraries. Concerning the study's data processing: Raw reads were processed with MiGEC to extract unique molecular identifiers, and MiXCR was used to determine CDR3 positions. Recombination models were inferred per individual with the repgenHMM and IGoR tools using an EM algorithm. Shared clonotypes were analyzed with the tcR package in R, and sharing was normalized by the product of cloneset sizes. To study raw recombination without the effects of thymic and clonal selection, out-of-frame nonproductive sequences were analyzed. The public sequencing data were trimmed at Q25 with fastp and processed into clonotypes with MiXCR by TCRdb, which kept only in-frame beta chains. Rows matching on CDR3 protein sequence are summarized as one entry with the most common DNA and genes. The V and J calls reflect TCRdb's pipeline rather than the authors' work. The sample table records 550,000 to 700,000 distinct CDR3 sequences; about 20% of these occur just once. The ten largest clones add up to roughly 4% of the sample.

The data also belong to a second study, concerning T cells expressing NK-cell markers. In that second paper, the authors write: Eight or nine donors provided sorted CD3+CD56+NKG2C+, CD3+CD56+NKG2C- and CD3+CD56-NKG2C+ T-cell subsets, whose TCR beta-chain repertoires were profiled. Of the eight sequenced donors, seven were found to be HCMV-seropositive and one was found to be HCMV-seronegative. In several experiments an anti-gammadeltaTCR antibody was added to restrict sorting to alphabetaTCR-expressing T cells. In over five donors, the dominant CD3+CD56+NKG2C+ clonotypes were among the top 10 CD8+ clonotypes and accounted for about 1.0-7.5% of CD8+ T cells. Those dominant clonotypes were again the most abundant among CD3+CD56-NKG2C+ cells in a few donors, at roughly 25-60.1%. Whether the expanded NKG2C-expressing T cell clones were specific for HCMV antigens was left unclear. All eight donors whose samples were sequenced were randomly selected healthy volunteers, three of them men and five women. HCMV serostatus was determined by detecting HCMV-specific IgG in serum with a commercial ELISA kit. For a handful of donors, unsorted PBMC were also used to sequence bulk peripheral blood T-cell repertoires. Reads were demultiplexed and grouped by UMI with MIGEC, and clonotypes were assembled and quantified with MiTCR. Only TCR cDNA sequences supported by at least two reads were kept to exclude erroneous sequences. The tcR package was used for downstream repertoire analysis, and clonotypes were matched between fractions using CDR3 nucleotide sequence together with V segment. VDJmatch was used to annotate antigen specificity against VDJdb, with one amino acid substitution in CDR3 permitted.

The sample was PBMCs. This chain joins TRBV27 to TRBJ2-2, and TRBD2 aligns with 13 junction nucleotides. The sequence derives from a woman younger than 35 in good health. The DNA reads TGTGCCAGCACTCCCGGGACTAGCGGGATCACCGGGGAGCTGTTTTTT. This encodes CASTPGTSGITGELFF.